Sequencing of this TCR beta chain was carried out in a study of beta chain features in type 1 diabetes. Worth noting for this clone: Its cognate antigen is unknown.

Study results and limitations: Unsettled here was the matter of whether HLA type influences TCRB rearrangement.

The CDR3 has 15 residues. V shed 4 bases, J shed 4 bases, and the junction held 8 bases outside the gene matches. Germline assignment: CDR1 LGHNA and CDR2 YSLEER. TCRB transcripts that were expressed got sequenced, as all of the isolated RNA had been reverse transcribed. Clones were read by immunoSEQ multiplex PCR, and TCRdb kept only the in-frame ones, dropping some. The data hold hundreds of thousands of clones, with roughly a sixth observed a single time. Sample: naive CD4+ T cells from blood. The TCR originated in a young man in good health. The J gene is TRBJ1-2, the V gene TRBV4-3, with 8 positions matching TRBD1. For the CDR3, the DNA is TGCGCCAGCAGCCCAACAGGGGGGCTCCTCTATGGCTACACCTTC. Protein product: CASSPTGGLLYGYTF.